Presented here are 2 T cell receptor beta chains from one specimen sequenced in a study of T cell responses to AZD1222 COVID-19 vaccine. TCRdb's copy holds only in-frame clones and misses some; the assay was immunoSEQ multiplex PCR. The data contain about 100,000 clones, more than 75% of them seen just once; the ten biggest clones take up around 3%. Sequencing was performed on peripheral blood, taken on day 0 of AZD1222 vaccination. These receptors were collected from an adult in good health.

This clone was observed a few times. The chain carries TRBV29-1 and TRBJ1-5, with D unclear. V shed 4 bases and J shed 6 bases, with 13 bases lying between them. There are 13 residues in the CDR3. Germline V lookup: CDR1 SQVTM, CDR2 ANQGSEA. CDR3 sequence reads: CSVVETVGQPQHF. CDR3 nucleotides: TGCAGCGTTGTGGAAACGGTGGGTCAGCCCCAGCATTTT.

This clone has only a few counts. The chain carries TRBV28 and TRBJ1-2, with D possibly being TRBD1 (5 bases). With 3 bases removed from V and 2 bases from J, the gap between germline ends came to 10 bases. Germline V gives CDR1 MDHEN, CDR2 SYDVKM. This CDR3 has 14 residues. The CDR3 sequence: CASSLSGQNYGYTF. The CDR3 DNA reads TGTGCCAGCAGTTTGTCAGGGCAGAACTATGGCTACACCTTC.